A single T cell receptor beta chain is shown here with its context. This clone was observed a few times. Its recognized antigen is unknown. Qualities for individual bases were not recorded, and no much larger clone is one base off. This record belongs to a study of beta chain features in type 1 diabetes (dated by TCRdb to 2017 to 2018). The study in broad terms: Mean age, gender distribution, total cell number and subset yield did not differ between patients and healthy donors. A total of 85 million to 110 million sorted cells were examined across all samples, and RNA yield correlated strongly with the number of cells per subset. In the study, TCRB repertoires of sorted circulating CD4+ T cell subsets from recently diagnosed type 1 diabetes patients were compared with those of matched healthy donors. Regulatory and stem cell-like memory subsets were isolated from only 8 patients and roughly 8 healthy donors, whereas naive and central memory subsets came from all 30 or so donors. Beyond this particular receptor, the publication reports: Naive, central memory and regulatory TCRB repertoires appeared to be more similar among patients than among healthy donors. Shorter templates might be favored by PCR, yet because patient and control samples were amplified and corrected together, any such skew would affect both groups equally. Type 1 diabetes patients showed a moderate but significant shortening of TCRB CDR3 length in all four CD4+ subsets. Because small numbers of individuals were included in the HLA sub-analyses, any influence of HLA type on TCRB rearrangement was left unresolved. At VDJ recombination sites, type 1 diabetes patients had fewer insertions and more deleted nucleotides, which implies abnormalities in thymic rearrangement. Because cDNA was sequenced instead of genomic DNA, highly expressing activated cells could be over-represented, though the groups showed no difference in activation or CD3 levels.

A single peripheral blood draw of about 116 mL on average was collected from each donor into heparinised tubes. Using a panel that included CD45RO, CCR7, CD25, CD127, CD95 and CD27, naive, central memory, regulatory and stem cell-like memory CD4+ T cells were sorted on a BD FACSAria II. Every sorted population had a purity above 95%. PBMCs were separated immediately by Lymphoprep density gradient centrifugation and were stained directly, without being cultured. So that batch effects would be minimized, each experiment stained and sorted samples in pairs, pairing one healthy donor with one patient. All of the isolated RNA was reverse transcribed with the High Capacity cDNA Reverse Transcription Kit, so expressed TCRB transcripts were sequenced. Deep immunoSEQ sequencing was applied to naive, central memory and regulatory T cell samples, giving an average of roughly 3.5 million total reads per sample. After sorted cells were lysed in RLT buffer, RNA was extracted with DNase-treated RNeasy Micro or Mini kits, with the choice depending on cell number. Each cell subset was processed on its own to prevent cross-contamination, while patient and healthy donor samples were processed together. Using the immunoSEQ multiplex PCR, TCRB sequences were amplified from cDNA into 87-bp fragments spanning the CDR3 region. Sequencing of the amplicons was performed on the Illumina HiSeq platform. On the authors' methods: Synthetic template baselines were used to correct PCR bias computationally, reads within Hamming distance 2 were collapsed, and singletons that could not be merged were discarded. Reads were aligned against IMGT so that V, D and J genes, CDR3 length and insertions or deletions at six rearrangement sites could be assigned. Within each subset, clonotype counts were normalized to sorted cell number, and only after that were true diversity and Gini coefficients computed with the tcR R package. Repertoire sharing was quantified using the overlap coefficient calculated on TCRB nucleotide sequences. Sourced from immuneACCESS, this table was stored by TCRdb with only in-frame sequences that have V and J called. A share of the clones is absent; for the studies checked, an unresolved V gene accounts for under half, and the remainder has no known explanation. The V and J calls and clone size were taken over from that table, and D and trimming were inferred from the DNA. The table for this sample lists about 160,000 clones; 8% to 8.5% of them were counted only once. Around 0.5% of the sample is taken by the ten largest.

CDR1 SNHLY and CDR2 FYNNEI were looked up in the germline V gene. V sheds 1 base and J sheds 2 bases, leaving 8 bases between their ends. The CDR3 goes from the cysteine to the phenylalanine over 14 residues. The retained sequence is limited to the CDR3, 42 bases, with the frame set at the first base. The clonotype was recovered from a woman in her late teens or twenties with type 1 diabetes. The sample consisted of central memory CD4+ T cells from blood. This chain joins TRBV2 to TRBJ2-5; TRBD2 could be the D gene, as 6 bases match. The DNA is as follows: TGTGCCAGCAGTGAAGGGAGGGGACAAGAGACCCAGTACTTC. This translates into CASSEGRGQETQYF.